The 17 T cell receptor beta chains below all came from one sample that was sequenced in a study of T cells in women clearing cervical HPV infection. Only in-frame clones appear in the TCRdb table, and some are missing; sequencing was by immunoSEQ multiplex PCR. The sample totals around 41,000 clones. The material sequenced was blood buffy coat. These receptors were collected from a woman between 18 and 69 years old with a cervical HPV16 infection that either progressed to CIN3+ or cleared (not recorded which).

As for this clone: The CDR3 end lies 3 residues beyond the end of the read and is filled in from the germline J gene. V usage is TRBV6-1 and J usage is TRBJ2-1, with 9 bases matching TRBD2. CDR1 is MNHNS, CDR2 SASEGT, per germline. Trimming cost V 0 bases and J 4 bases; bases outside gene matches: 1. The CDR3 runs to 15 residues. CDR3 sequence reads: CASSEASGGYNEQFF. The DNA read from the CDR3 is TGTGCCAGCAGTGAAGCTAGCGGGGGATACAATGAG.

Of note for this clone: The read ends 3 residues early relative to the CDR3; the germline J gene fills the gap. Other nucleotide sequences from this sample produce the same CDR3. The gene calls are TRBV19 and TRBJ2-6; 10 bases are shared with TRBD1. The CDR3 runs to 17 residues. V shed 9 bases, J shed 1 base, and the junction held 9 bases outside the gene matches. Germline CDR1 and CDR2: LNHDA and SQIVND (reference sequence). CDR3 amino acids: CASSTGGPGSGANVLTF. The sequenced CDR3 bases are TGTGCCAGCTCGACAGGGGGCCCAGGGTCTGGGGCCAACGTC. The full variable domain, with the rest looked up from reference TRBV19 and TRBJ2-6, is DGGITQSPKYLFRKEGQNVTLSCEQNLNHDAMYWYRQDPGQGLRLIYYSQIVNDFQKGDIAEGYSVSREKKESFPLTVTSAQKNPTAFYLCASSTGGPGSGANVLTFGAGSRLTVL.

With regard to this clone: The DNA ends 3 residues before the CDR3 does, and the rest of the CDR3 is filled in from the germline J gene. The chain employs TRBV2 and TRBJ1-1, with 7 bases fitting TRBD1. With 6 bases clipped from V and 5 bases from J, the junction kept 9 bases outside the gene matches. CDR3 length: 14 amino acids. Germline V gives CDR1 SNHLY, CDR2 FYNNEI. Partial CDR3 DNA: TGTGCCAGCAGACCCCAGGGGGGTGGGACTGAA. It yields the protein CASRPQGGGTE. In full, the CDR3 reads CASRPQGGGTEAFF.

On this clone itself: The CDR3 goes on 3 residues after the read ends, and that part is filled in from the germline J gene. The chain joins TRBV18 to TRBJ2-3; 7 bases line up with TRBD1. CDR1 and CDR2 from the germline V gene are KGHSH and LQKENI. The CDR3 runs to 14 residues. J gave up 2 bases and V 3 bases, and 2 bases lay outside the gene matches. The sequenced CDR3 bases are TGTGCCAGCTCACCCACAGGGGACACAGATACG. This translates into CASSPTGDTDT. The whole CDR3 sequence reads CASSPTGDTDTQYF.

On this clone itself: The sequenced fragment ends 3 residues before the CDR3 boundary, so the rest is inferred from the germline J gene. Within the sample, other DNA sequences also encode this same CDR3. The V call is TRBV28, the J call TRBJ2-1; 10 bases map to TRBD1. This CDR3 spans 15 amino acids. With 6 bases clipped from V and 0 bases from J, the junction kept 2 bases outside the gene matches. Per germline, CDR1 MDHEN and CDR2 SYDVKM. The sequenced CDR3 bases are TGTGCCAGCAGGGACAGGGGGGTCTCCTACAATGAG. It specifies CASRDRGVSYNE. The whole CDR3 sequence is CASRDRGVSYNEQFF.

As for this clone: The CDR3 end lies 3 residues beyond the end of the read and is filled in from the germline J gene. The V gene is TRBV19, the J gene TRBJ1-4, with 10 bases lining up with TRBD1. V shed 6 bases, J shed 7 bases, and the junction held 5 bases outside the gene matches. Germline CDR1 LNHDA, CDR2 SQIVND (reference sequence). CDR3 length: 14 amino acids. The CDR3 loop is CASSETGGGEKLFF. The covered CDR3 bases are TGTGCCAGTAGCGAGACAGGGGGCGGTGAAAAA.

For this clone: Coverage ceases 3 residues before the CDR3 finishes, and the germline J gene fills in the end. V and J are TRBV19 and TRBJ2-4, with TRBD1 matching over 7 bases. Germline V gene data show CDR1 as LNHDA and CDR2 as SQIVND (reference sequence). The CDR3 consists of 18 residues. The trim removed 5 bases at V and 7 bases at J, leaving 20 bases unmatched. The CDR3 bases that were read are TGTGCCAGTAGTGTCTTGAACCGGGACAGAGGGAATATGAACATT. Protein: CASSVLNRDRGNMNI. From start to end, the CDR3 is CASSVLNRDRGNMNIQYF. Drawing the rest from reference TRBV19 and TRBJ2-4, the complete variable domain is DGGITQSPKYLFRKEGQNVTLSCEQNLNHDAMYWYRQDPGQGLRLIYYSQIVNDFQKGDIAEGYSVSREKKESFPLTVTSAQKNPTAFYLCASSVLNRDRGNMNIQYFGAGTRLSVL.

In regard to this clone: The CDR3 end lies 3 residues beyond the end of the read and is filled in from the germline J gene. This chain uses TRBV5-6 with TRBJ1-5, with no clear D. Looked up from germline, CDR1 is SGHDT and CDR2 is YYEEEE. The CDR3 length is 14 residues. V was pared by 2 bases and J by 1 base, with 7 bases between. The sequenced part of the CDR3 DNA is TGTGCCAGCAGCTTTTCGGGGAGCAATCAGCCC. This gives the protein CASSFSGSNQP. The entire CDR3 is CASSFSGSNQPQHF.

With respect to this clone: The read terminates 3 residues before the CDR3 end, so the remaining end is supplied by the germline J gene. The chain joins TRBV6-2 or TRBV6-3 to TRBJ2-7, with 9 nucleotides matching TRBD1. Per the germline V gene, CDR1 is MNHEY and CDR2 is SVGEGT. V lost 2 bases and J lost 2; bases outside the gene matches: 4. The length of the CDR3 is 15 residues. Here the CDR3 reads CASSYRQGVTYEQYF. CDR3 DNA (partial): TGTGCCAGCAGTTACCGACAGGGGGTTACCTACGAG.

On this clone itself: The read finishes 3 residues shy of the CDR3 end, and the germline J gene is used to complete it. The chain carries TRBV10-3 and TRBJ1-4, with D tentatively TRBD1 (5 bases). Germline V CDR1 and CDR2: ENHRY, SYGVKD. This CDR3 is built from 13 residues. The V end lost 10 bases, the J end lost 5 bases, and 14 bases lay between the germline ends. CDR3 DNA, as far as it was read: TGTGCCACCCAGGGTAACGGGAATGAAAAA. As protein: CATQGNGNEK. The full CDR3 is CATQGNGNEKLFF.

About this clone: The CDR3 extends 3 residues past the end of the read, so its final part is completed from the germline J gene. The chain uses TRBV20-1 and TRBJ2-7, with 13 positions matching TRBD2. This CDR3 comprises 17 residues. With 3 bases clipped from V and 2 bases from J, the junction kept 10 bases outside the gene matches. Looked up from germline, CDR1 is DFQATT and CDR2 is SNEGSKA (reference sequence). CDR3 sequence reads: CSASGLAGELPAYEQYF. The part of the CDR3 DNA that was read is TGCAGTGCTAGTGGACTAGCGGGAGAACTCCCAGCCTACGAG.

As for this clone: The read falls 3 residues short of the CDR3 end, and the missing part is taken from the germline J gene. The chain joins TRBV19 to TRBJ2-3, with 8 bases lining up with TRBD2. In germline, CDR1 is LNHDA, CDR2 SQIVND (reference sequence). The CDR3 length is 14 residues. V lost 6 bases, J lost 6 bases, and 8 bases stayed unmatched. CDR3 residues: CASSQAGALDTQYF. Incomplete CDR3 DNA: TGTGCCAGTAGCCAAGCGGGAGCTTTGGATACG.

Of note for this clone: Coverage ceases 3 residues before the CDR3 finishes, and the germline J gene fills in the end. The J gene is TRBJ1-6, the V gene TRBV28, with a tentative D call TRBD1 (6 bases). CDR3 length: 14 residues. The germline gives CDR1 MDHEN, CDR2 SYDVKM. V lost 6 bases, J lost 10 bases, and 16 bases lay in between. The covered CDR3 bases are TGTGCCAGCAGCACAGGGAAGTGGGGATCACCC. Protein: CASSTGKWGSP. The CDR3 reads in full as CASSTGKWGSPLHF.

As concerns this clone: The read is 3 residues too short to cover the CDR3 end, so that end is filled in from the germline J gene. V and J are TRBV30 and TRBJ2-1; a weak D match, TRBD1 (6 bases). The V gene's germline CDR1 is GTSNPN and CDR2 SVGIG (reference sequence). This CDR3 spans 12 amino acids. Trimming left V 3 bases short and J 4 bases short, with 7 bases between. The DNA read from the CDR3 is TGTGCCTGGAGGGGGGCTTACAATGAG. It specifies CAWRGAYNE. The complete CDR3 sequence is CAWRGAYNEQFF.

Concerning this clone: The read terminates 3 residues ahead of where the CDR3 ends, so the germline J gene completes it. The genes are TRBV6-2 or TRBV6-3 and TRBJ1-1, with TRBD1 matching over 7 bases. Germline CDR1 reads MNHEY; CDR2 reads SVGEGT. This CDR3 has 15 residues. The part of the CDR3 DNA that was read is TGTGCCAGCAGTTACCCCTCTACCGGACAGGATGGG. It translates to CASSYPSTGQDG. The full-length CDR3 reads as CASSYPSTGQDGAFF.

Worth noting for this clone: The read terminates 3 residues before the CDR3 end, so the remaining end is supplied by the germline J gene. The rearrangement uses TRBV11-2 and TRBJ1-5; no clear D. There are 14 residues in the CDR3. Germline CDR1 SGHAT, CDR2 FQNNGV. V was trimmed by 1 base and J by 3 bases, leaving 7 bases between them. CDR3 DNA (partial): TGTGCCAGCAGCTTAGGTACGGTCAATCAGCCC. Protein product: CASSLGTVNQP. The entire CDR3 is CASSLGTVNQPQHF. Based on the CDR3 plus reference TRBV11-2 and TRBJ1-5, the full variable domain is EAGVAQSPRYKIIEKRQSVAFWCNPISGHATLYWYQQILGQGPKLLIQFQNNGVVDDSQLPKDRFSAERLKGVDSTLKIQPAKLEDSAVYLCASSLGTVNQPQHFGDGTRLSIL.

A word on this clone: Coverage ceases 3 residues before the CDR3 finishes, and the germline J gene fills in the end. V and J are TRBV20-1 and TRBJ2-3; a possible D gene is TRBD2 (5 bases). The ends were cut back, 7 bases at V and 2 bases at J, with 13 bases in the middle. The CDR3 extends over 13 amino acids. Germline V gene data show CDR1 as DFQATT and CDR2 as SNEGSKA (reference sequence). CDR3 DNA, as far as it was read: TGCAGTGGACGGGGAAAGGACACAGATACG. Its translation is CSGRGKDTDT. The full CDR3 is CSGRGKDTDTQYF.